This T cell receptor (beta chain) originates from a study of human T cells and chemical hapten exposure. Across the whole study: Small volume differences among pooled libraries mainly caused per-sample TCR yield variation.

CDR1 is SQVTM, CDR2 ANQGSEA, per germline. J lost 2 bases, V lost 1 base, and 5 bases had no gene match. The CDR3 spans 15 residues. With respect to this clonotype: Its antigen is undetermined.

RNA extraction used unfractionated whole blood as the source of total RNA. General study findings and limits: DPC sensitization did not alter TCRs above 1 in 1000 frequency.

Individual cDNA molecules in this library carried unique molecular identifiers. In the original analysis: Samples ranged from about 23,224 to 690,600 TCRs, with a median of about 96,000. TCRdb reprocessed the reads via MiXCR and lists one record per CDR3 protein. TCRdb's processing, not the authors', yielded these V and J calls. Seen here are 120,000 or so distinct CDR3 sequences, approximately 9.3% observed once, and the top ten hold 1.2% to 1.5%. This sequence joins TRBV29-1 and TRBJ1-2, with 9 nucleotides matching TRBD1. This sequence was found in a human donor in good health. Some clones in this sample may be carry-over from other donors' samples. Sample: whole blood. DNA for the CDR3: TGCAGCGTTGAAGGCCCGGGACAGGGAAACTATGGCTACACCTTC. Translated, it gives CSVEGPGQGNYGYTF.